This note documents a single TCR beta chain sequence. Its specificity is not known. This PCR relied on a set of 60 Vbeta primers and 13 Jbeta primers. Generated by immunoSEQ multiplex PCR, the TCRdb table keeps only in-frame clones and is missing some. There are roughly 77,000 clones in the sample; around 72% occur only once, and around 10% lies in the top ten. This sample stems from a study of cytomegalovirus exposure and HLA in healthy donors. Study-level background: Around 80 million unique TCR sequences came from HLA-typed donors in an early release. Points from the study as a whole: About 87% or about 30% of the time was how often most TCR beta V segments were productive, according to an earlier analysis. Donor immune exposure was known only as CMV serostatus. It has been reported that TCR beta sequences accurately predicted the HLA-A and HLA-B alleles of most subjects.

Input material: PBMCs. The source is a woman in her 40s in good health and CMV-seropositive.

The CDR3 nucleotides read TGTGCCAGCAGCACAGGTTTGTGGGAGACCCAGTACTTC. Its protein product is CASSTGLWETQYF. The gene calls are TRBV7-9 and TRBJ2-5, with D possibly being TRBD1 (5 bases). Trimming stripped 5 bases from V and 5 bases from J, with 12 bases between. CDR3 size: 13 residues. CDR1 is SEHNR and CDR2 is FQNEAQ in the germline V gene (reference sequence).